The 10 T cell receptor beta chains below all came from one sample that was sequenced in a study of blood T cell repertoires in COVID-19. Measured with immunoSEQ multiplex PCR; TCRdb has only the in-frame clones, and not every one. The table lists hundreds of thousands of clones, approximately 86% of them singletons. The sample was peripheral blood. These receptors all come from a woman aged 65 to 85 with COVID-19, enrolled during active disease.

The DNA for the CDR3 is TGTGCCAGCAATACAGGGGGCGAAACTGAAGCTTTCTTT. Translated: CASNTGGETEAFF. The V and J genes are TRBV2 and TRBJ1-1; TRBD1 aligns across 9 bases. The CDR3 extends over 13 amino acids. Looked up from germline, CDR1 is SNHLY and CDR2 is FYNNEI. The trim removed 7 bases at V and 5 bases at J, leaving 5 bases unmatched.

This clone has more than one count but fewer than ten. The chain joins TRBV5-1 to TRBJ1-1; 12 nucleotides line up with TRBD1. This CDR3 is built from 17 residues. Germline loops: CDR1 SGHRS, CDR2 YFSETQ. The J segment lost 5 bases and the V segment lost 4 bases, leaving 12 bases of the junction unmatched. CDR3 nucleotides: TGCGCCAGCAGCCTCCCCGGGACAGGGGGCGCGGGGACTGAAGCTTTCTTT. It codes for CASSLPGTGGAGTEAFF.

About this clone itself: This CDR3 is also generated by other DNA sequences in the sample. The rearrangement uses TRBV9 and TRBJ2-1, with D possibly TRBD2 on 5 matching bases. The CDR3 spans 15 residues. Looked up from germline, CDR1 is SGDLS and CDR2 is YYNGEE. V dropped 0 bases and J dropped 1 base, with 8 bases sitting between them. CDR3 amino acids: CASSVGSGSYNEQFF. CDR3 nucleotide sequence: TGTGCCAGCAGCGTAGGATCGGGGTCCTACAATGAGCAGTTCTTC. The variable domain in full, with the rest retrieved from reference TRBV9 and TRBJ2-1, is DSGVTQTPKHLITATGQRVTLRCSPRSGDLSVYWYQQSLDQGLQFLIQYYNGEERAKGNILERFSAQQFPDLHSELNLSSLELGDSALYFCASSVGSGSYNEQFFGPGTRLTVL.

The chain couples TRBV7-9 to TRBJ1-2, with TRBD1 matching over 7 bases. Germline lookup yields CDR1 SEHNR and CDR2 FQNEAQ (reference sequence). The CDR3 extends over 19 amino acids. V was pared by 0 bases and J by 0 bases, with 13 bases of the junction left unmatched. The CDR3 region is CASSLARTERTGPNYGYTF. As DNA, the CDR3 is TGTGCCAGCAGCTTAGCCCGGACCGAGAGGACAGGACCTAACTATGGCTACACCTTC.

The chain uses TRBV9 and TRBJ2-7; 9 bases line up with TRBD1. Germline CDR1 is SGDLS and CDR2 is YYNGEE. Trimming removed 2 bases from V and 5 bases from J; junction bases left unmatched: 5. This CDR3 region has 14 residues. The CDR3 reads CASSVGTGNNEQYF. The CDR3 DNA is TGTGCCAGCAGCGTGGGGACAGGGAATAACGAGCAGTACTTC.

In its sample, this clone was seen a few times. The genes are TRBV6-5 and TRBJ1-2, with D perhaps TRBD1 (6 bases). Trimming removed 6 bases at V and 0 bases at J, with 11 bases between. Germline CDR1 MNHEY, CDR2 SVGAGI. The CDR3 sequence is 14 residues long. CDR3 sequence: CASSPDRTNYGYTF. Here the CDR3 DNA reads TGTGCCAGCAGCCCGGACAGAACTAACTATGGCTACACCTTC.

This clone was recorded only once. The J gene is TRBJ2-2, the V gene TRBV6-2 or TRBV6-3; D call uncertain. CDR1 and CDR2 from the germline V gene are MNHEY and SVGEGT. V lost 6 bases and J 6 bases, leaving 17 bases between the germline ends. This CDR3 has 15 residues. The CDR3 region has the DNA TGTGCCAGCAGCCGGAATCTAGTAAACGCCGGGGAGCTGTTTTTT. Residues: CASSRNLVNAGELFF.

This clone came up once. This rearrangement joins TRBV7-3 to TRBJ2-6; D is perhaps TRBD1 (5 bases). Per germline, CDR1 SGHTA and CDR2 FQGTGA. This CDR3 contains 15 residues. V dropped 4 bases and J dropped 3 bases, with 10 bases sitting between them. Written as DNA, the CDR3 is TGTGCCAGCAGCTCCCAGGGTAATGGGGCCAACGTCCTGACTTTC. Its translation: CASSSQGNGANVLTF.

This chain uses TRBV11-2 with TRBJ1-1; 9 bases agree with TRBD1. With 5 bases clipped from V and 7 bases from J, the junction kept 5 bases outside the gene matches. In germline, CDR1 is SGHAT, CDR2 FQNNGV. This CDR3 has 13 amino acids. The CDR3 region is CASSLDRGDEAFF. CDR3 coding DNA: TGTGCCAGCAGCCTCGACAGGGGGGATGAAGCTTTCTTT.

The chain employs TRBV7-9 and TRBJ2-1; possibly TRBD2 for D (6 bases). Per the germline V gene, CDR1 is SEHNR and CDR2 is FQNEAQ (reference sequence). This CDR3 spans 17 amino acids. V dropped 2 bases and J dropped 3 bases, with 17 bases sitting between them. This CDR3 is CASSLNVMGLLYNEQFF. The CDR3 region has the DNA TGTGCCAGCAGCTTAAATGTGATGGGACTTCTCTACAATGAGCAGTTCTTC.